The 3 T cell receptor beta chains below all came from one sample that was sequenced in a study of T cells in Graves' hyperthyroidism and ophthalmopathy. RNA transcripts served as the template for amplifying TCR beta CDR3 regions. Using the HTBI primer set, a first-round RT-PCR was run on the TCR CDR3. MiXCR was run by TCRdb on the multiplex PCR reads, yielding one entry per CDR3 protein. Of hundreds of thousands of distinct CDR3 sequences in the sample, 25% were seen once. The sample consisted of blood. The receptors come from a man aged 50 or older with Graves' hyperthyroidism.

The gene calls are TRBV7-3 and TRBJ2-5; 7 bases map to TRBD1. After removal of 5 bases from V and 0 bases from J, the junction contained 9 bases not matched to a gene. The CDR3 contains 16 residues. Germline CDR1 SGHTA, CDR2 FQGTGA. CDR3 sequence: CASSLRDRGYQETQYF. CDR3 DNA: TGTGCCAGCAGCCTCCGGGACAGAGGGTACCAAGAGACCCAGTACTTC. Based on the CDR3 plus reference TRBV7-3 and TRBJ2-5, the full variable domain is GAGVSQTPSNKVTEKGKYVELRCDPISGHTALYWYRQSLGQGPEFLIYFQGTGAADDSGLPNDRFFAVRPEGSVSTLKIQRTERGDSAVYLCASSLRDRGYQETQYFGPGTRLLVL.

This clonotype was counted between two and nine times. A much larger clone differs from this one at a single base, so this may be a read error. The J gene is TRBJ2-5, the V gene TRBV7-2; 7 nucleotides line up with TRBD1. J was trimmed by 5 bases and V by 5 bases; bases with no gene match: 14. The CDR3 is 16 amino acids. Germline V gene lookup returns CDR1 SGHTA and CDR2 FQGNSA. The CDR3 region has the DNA TGTGCCAGCAGCCCTCCGGGACAGTTCCGAGGGGAGACCCAGTACTTC. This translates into CASSPPGQFRGETQYF.

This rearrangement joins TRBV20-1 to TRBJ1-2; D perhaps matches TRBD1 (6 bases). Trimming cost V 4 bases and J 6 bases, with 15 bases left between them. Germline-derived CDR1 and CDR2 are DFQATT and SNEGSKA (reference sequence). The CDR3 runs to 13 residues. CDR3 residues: CSAMQGLLDGYTF. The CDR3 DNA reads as TGCAGTGCTATGCAGGGGCTTTTGGATGGCTACACCTTC.